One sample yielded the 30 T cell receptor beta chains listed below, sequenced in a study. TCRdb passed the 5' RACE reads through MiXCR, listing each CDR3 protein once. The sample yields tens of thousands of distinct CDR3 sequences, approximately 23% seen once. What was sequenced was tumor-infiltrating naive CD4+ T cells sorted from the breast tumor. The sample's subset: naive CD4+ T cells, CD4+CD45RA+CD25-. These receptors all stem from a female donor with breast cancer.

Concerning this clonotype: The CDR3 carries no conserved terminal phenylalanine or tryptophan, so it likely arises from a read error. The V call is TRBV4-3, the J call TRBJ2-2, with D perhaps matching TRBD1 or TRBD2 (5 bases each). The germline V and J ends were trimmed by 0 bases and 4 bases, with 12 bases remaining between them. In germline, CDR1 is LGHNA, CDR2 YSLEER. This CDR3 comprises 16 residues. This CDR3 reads CASSQEGTGFTGELFL. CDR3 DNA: TGCGCCAGCAGCCAAGAGGGGACGGGATTCACCGGGGAGCTGTTTCTT.

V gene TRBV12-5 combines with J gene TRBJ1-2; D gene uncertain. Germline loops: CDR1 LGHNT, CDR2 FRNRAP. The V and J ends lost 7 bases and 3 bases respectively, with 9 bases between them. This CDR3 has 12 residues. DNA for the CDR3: TGTGCTAGTGCGAGGGAGGACTATGGCTACACCTTC. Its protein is CASAREDYGYTF.

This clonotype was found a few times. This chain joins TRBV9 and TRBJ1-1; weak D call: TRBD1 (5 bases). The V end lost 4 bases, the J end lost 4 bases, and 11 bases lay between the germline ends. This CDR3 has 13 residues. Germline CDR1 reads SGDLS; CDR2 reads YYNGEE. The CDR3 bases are TGTGCCAGCAGCTCCAGGGCCGCCACTGAAGCTTTCTTT. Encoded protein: CASSSRAATEAFF. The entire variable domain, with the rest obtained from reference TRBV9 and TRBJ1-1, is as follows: DSGVTQTPKHLITATGQRVTLRCSPRSGDLSVYWYQQSLDQGLQFLIQYYNGEERAKGNILERFSAQQFPDLHSELNLSSLELGDSALYFCASSSRAATEAFFGQGTRLTVV.

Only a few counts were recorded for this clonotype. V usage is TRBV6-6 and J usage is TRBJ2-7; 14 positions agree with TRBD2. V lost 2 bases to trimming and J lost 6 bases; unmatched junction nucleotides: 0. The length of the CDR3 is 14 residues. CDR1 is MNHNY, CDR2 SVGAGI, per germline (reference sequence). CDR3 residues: CASSYGTSGSEQYF. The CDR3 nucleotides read TGTGCCAGCAGTTACGGGACTAGCGGGAGCGAGCAGTACTTC.

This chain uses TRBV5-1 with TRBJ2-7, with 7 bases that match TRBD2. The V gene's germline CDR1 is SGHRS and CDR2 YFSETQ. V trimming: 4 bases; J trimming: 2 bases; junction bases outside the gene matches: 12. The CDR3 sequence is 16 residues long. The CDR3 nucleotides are TGCGCCAGCAGCCCCACTAGCGCTACTGGCACCTACGAGCAGTACTTC. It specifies CASSPTSATGTYEQYF.

CDR3 amino acids: CASSSSRAFSQPQHF. The CDR3 DNA reads as TGTGCCAGCAGTTCCTCTAGGGCTTTTAGTCAGCCCCAGCATTTT. The chain recombines TRBV27 with TRBJ1-5; D gene unclear. V shed 4 bases and J shed 6 bases, with 16 bases lying between them. The germline CDR1 and CDR2 sequences are MNHEY and SMNVEV (reference sequence). This CDR3 spans 15 amino acids.

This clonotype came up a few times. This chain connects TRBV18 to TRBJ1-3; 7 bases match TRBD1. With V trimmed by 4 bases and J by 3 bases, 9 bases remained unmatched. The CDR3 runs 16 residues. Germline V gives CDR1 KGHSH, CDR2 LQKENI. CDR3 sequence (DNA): TGTGCCAGCTCACAAGAACAGGGGATAGGTGGAAACACCATATATTTT. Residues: CASSQEQGIGGNTIYF.

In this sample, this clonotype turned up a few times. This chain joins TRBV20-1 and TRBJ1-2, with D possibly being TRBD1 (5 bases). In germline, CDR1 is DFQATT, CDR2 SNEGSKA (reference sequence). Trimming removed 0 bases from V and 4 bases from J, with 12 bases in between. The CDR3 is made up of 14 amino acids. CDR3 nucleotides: TGCAGTGCTAGAGATAACGGGGGGAGCTATGGCTACACCTTC. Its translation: CSARDNGGSYGYTF.

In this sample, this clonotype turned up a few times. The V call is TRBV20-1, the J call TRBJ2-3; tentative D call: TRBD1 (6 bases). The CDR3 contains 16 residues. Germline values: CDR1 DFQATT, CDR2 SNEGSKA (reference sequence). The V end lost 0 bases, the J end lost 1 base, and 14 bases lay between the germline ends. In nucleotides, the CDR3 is TGCAGTGCTAGAGATCCTGGGCAGGGGCGCACAGATACGCAGTATTTT. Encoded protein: CSARDPGQGRTDTQYF.

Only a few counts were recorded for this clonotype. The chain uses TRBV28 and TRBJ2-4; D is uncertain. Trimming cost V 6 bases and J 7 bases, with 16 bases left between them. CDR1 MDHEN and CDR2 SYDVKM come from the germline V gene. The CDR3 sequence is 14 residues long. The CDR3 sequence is CASSPTPQANIQYF. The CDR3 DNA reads TGTGCCAGCAGCCCTACCCCCCAGGCGAACATTCAGTACTTC.

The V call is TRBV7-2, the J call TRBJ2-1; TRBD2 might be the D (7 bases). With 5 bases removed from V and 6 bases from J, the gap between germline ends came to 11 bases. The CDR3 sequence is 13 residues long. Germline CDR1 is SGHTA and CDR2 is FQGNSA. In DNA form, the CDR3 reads TGTGCCAGCAGCCTAGGGGGGGTCAATGAGCAGTTCTTC. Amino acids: CASSLGGVNEQFF.

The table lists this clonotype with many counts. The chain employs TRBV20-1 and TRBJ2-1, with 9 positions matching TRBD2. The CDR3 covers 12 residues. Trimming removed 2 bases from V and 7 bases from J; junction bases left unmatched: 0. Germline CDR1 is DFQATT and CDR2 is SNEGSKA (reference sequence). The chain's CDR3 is CSARSGGNEQFF. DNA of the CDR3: TGCAGTGCTAGAAGCGGGGGGAATGAGCAGTTCTTC.

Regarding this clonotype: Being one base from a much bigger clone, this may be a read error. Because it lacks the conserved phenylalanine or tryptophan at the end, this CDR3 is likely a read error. The CDR3 DNA sequence: TGTGCCAGCTCACCACAGGCGGGAGCCACAGAGACCCAGTACGTC. It encodes CASSPQAGATETQYV. The rearrangement joins TRBV18 to TRBJ2-5; TRBD2 agrees at 7 bases. V lost 1 base, J lost 4 bases, and 6 bases stayed unmatched. The CDR3 runs to 15 residues. CDR1 and CDR2 (germline): KGHSH, LQKENI.

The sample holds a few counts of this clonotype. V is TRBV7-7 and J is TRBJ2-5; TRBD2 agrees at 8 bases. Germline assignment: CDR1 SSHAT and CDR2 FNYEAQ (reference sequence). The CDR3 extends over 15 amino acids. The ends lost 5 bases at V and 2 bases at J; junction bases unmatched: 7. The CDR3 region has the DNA TGTGCCAGCAGCAGACTAGCGCAACCGCAAGAGACCCAGTACTTC. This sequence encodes CASSRLAQPQETQYF.

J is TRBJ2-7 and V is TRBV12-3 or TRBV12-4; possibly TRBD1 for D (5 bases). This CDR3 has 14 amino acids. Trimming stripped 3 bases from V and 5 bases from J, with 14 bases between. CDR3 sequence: CASSFFQGYNEQYF. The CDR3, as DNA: TGTGCCAGCAGTTTCTTTCAGGGCTACAACGAGCAGTACTTC.

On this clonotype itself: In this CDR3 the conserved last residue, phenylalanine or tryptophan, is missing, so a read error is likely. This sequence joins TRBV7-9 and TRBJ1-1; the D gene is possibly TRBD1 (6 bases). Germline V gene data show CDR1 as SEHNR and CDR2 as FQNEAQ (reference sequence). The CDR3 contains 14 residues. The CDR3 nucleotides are TGTGCCAGCACCCCGGCGGGGGGCGAAACTGAGGCTTTCTCT. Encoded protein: CASTPAGGETEAFS.

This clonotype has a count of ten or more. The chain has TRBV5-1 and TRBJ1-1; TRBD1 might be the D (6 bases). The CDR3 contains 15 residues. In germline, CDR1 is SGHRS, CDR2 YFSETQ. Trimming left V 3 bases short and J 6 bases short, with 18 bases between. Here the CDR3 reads CASSSSSHKGAEAFF. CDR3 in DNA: TGCGCCAGCAGCTCCTCCTCGCACAAGGGGGCTGAAGCTTTCTTT.

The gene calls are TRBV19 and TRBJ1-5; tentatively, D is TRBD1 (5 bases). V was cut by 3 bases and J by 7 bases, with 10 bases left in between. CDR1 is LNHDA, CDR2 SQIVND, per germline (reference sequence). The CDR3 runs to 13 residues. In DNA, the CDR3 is TGTGCCAGTAGTATTCAGGACAACCAGCCCCAGCATTTT. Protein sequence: CASSIQDNQPQHF.

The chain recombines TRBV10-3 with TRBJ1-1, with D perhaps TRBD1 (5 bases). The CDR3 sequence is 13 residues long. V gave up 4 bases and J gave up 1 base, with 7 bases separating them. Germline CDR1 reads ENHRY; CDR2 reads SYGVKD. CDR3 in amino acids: CAISGGQNTEAFF. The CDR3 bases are TGTGCCATCAGTGGAGGACAGAACACTGAAGCTTTCTTT.

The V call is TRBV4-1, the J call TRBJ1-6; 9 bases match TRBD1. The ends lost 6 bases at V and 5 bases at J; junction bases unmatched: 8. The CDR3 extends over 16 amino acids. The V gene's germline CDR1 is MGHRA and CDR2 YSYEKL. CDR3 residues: CASRPDRGFDNSPLHF. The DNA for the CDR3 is TGCGCCAGCAGACCGGACAGGGGTTTTGATAATTCACCCCTCCACTTT.

CDR3 nucleotides: TGCGCCAGCAGCTTGGATCTACAGCCAAATTCACCCCTCCACTTT. Amino acid sequence: CASSLDLQPNSPLHF. V usage is TRBV5-1 and J usage is TRBJ1-6, with unresolved D. This CDR3 is 15 amino acids long. Trimming took 0 bases from V and 7 from J, leaving 11 bases between them. The V gene's germline CDR1 is SGHRS and CDR2 YFSETQ.

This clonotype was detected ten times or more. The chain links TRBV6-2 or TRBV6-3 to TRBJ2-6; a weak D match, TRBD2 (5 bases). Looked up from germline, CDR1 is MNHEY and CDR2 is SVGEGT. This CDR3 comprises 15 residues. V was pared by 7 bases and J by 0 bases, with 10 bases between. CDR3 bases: TGTGCCAGCATCCGGGGTCACTCTGGGGCCAACGTCCTGACTTTC. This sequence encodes CASIRGHSGANVLTF.

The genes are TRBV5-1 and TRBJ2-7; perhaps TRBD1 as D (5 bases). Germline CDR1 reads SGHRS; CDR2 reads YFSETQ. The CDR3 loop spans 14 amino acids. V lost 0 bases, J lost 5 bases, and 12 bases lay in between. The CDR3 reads CASSLEGMWDEQYF. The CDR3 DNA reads TGCGCCAGCAGCTTGGAGGGGATGTGGGACGAGCAGTACTTC.

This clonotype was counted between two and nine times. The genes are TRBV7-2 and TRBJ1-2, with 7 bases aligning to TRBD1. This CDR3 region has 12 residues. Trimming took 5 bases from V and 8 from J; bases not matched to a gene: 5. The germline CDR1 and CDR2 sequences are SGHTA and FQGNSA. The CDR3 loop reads CASSTLQGGYTF. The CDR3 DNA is TGTGCCAGCAGCACATTACAGGGGGGCTACACCTTC.

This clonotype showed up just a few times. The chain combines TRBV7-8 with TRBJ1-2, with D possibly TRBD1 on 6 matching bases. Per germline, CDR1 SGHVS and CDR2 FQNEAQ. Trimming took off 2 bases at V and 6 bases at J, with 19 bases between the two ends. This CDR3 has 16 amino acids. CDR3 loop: CASSLRVVRGSDGYTF. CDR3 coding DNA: TGTGCCAGCAGCTTACGTGTGGTCAGGGGCTCCGATGGCTACACCTTC.

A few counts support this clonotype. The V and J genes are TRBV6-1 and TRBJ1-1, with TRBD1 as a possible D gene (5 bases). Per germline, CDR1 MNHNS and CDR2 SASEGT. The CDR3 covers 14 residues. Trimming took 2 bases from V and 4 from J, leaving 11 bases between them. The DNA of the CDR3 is TGTGCCAGCAGTGAAACAGAGGGGAGCACTGAAGCTTTCTTT. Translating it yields CASSETEGSTEAFF.

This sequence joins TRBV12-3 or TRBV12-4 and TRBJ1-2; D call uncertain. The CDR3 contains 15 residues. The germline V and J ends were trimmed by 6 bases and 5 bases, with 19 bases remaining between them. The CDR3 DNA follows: TGTGCCAGCAGGCCCTCTCATGGGATAGGGTATGGCTACACCTTC. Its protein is CASRPSHGIGYGYTF.

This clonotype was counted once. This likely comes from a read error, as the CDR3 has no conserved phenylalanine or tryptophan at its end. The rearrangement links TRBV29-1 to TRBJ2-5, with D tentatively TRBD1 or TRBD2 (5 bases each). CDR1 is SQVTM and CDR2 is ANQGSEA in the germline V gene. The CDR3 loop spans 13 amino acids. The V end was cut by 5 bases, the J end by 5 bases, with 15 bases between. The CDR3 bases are TGCAGCGTTACGGGGCCTCGGCAGGAGACCCAGTACCTC. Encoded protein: CSVTGPRQETQYL.

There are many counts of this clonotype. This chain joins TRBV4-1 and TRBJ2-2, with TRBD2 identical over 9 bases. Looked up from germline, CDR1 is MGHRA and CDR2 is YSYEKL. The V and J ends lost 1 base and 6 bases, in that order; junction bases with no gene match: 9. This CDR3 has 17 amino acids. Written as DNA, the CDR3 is TGCGCCAGCAGCCAAGGGAGGGCTAGCGGGACAGCCGGGGAGCTGTTTTTT. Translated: CASSQGRASGTAGELFF.

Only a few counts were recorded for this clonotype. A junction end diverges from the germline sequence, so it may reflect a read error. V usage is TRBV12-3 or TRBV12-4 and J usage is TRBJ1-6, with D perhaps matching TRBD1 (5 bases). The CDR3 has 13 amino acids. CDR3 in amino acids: CASLAGANSPPHF. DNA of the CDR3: TGTGCCAGCCTGGCCGGGGCCAATTCACCCCCCCACTTT.